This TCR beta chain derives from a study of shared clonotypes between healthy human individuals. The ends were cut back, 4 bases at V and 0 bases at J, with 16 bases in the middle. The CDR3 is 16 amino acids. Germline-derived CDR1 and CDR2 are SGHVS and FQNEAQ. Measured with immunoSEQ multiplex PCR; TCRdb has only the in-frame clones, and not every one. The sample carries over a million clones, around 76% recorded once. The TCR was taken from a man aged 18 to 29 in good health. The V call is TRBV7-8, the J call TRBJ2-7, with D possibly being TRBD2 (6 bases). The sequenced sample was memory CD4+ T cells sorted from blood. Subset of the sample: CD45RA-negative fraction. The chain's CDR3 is CASSYLGSGVSYEQYF. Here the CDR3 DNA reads TGTGCCAGCAGCTACTTGGGTAGCGGAGTCTCCTACGAGCAGTACTTC.